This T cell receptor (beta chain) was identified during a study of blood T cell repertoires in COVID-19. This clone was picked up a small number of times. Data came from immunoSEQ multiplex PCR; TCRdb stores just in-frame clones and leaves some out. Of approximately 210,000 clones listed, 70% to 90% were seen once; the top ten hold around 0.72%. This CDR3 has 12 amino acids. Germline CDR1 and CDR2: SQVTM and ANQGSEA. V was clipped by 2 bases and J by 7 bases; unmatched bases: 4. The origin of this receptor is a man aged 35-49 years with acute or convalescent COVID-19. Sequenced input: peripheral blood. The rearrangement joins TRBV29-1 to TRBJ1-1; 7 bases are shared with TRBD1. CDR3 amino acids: CSVERQGGEAFF. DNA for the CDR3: TGCAGCGTTGAAAGACAGGGTGGTGAAGCTTTCTTT.